The T cell receptor (beta chain) under discussion was sequenced for a study of T-cell reconstitution after alpha-beta-depleted transplantation in children. This sample's TCRbeta library carried unique molecular identifier barcodes. TCRdb itself ran the PCR reads through MiXCR, one entry per CDR3 protein. The table records a few hundred thousand distinct CDR3 sequences, about 11% of them present only once. Germline loops: CDR1 SGHVS, CDR2 FQNEAQ. V lost 1 base to trimming and J lost 9 bases; unmatched junction nucleotides: 5. The CDR3 extends over 14 amino acids. This clonotype came up a few times. The input for sequencing was PBMCs from the stem cell graft donor, taken from the stem cell graft. This rearrangement joins TRBV7-8 to TRBJ2-4; 8 bases fit TRBD2. The sequence derives from a human donor who donated a stem cell graft to a child with acute myeloid leukemia. The CDR3 loop reads CASSLEERGTIQYF. DNA for the CDR3: TGTGCCAGCAGCTTAGAAGAGCGGGGGACCATTCAGTACTTC.